Listed here are 8 T cell receptor beta chains from one sample, sequenced in a study of T cells in Graves' hyperthyroidism and ophthalmopathy (dated by TCRdb to the late 2010s). The library was generated by multiplex PCR. Sequenced on an Illumina HiSeq 2000. Amplification of TCR beta CDR3 regions was carried out from RNA transcripts. For the first round of RT-PCR on the TCR CDR3, the HTBI primer set was used together with the Qiagen OneStep RT-PCR kit. TCRdb itself trimmed the public reads at Q25 with fastp, ran MiXCR and retained productive beta chains. Records with the same CDR3 protein are collapsed into one entry carrying the most frequent genes and DNA. In all, the sample holds fewer than 550,000 distinct CDR3 sequences, and 24% of those were seen once. Clones ranked in the top ten supply about 11% of the sample. Sequenced input: blood. The receptors originated from a young woman with Graves' ophthalmopathy.

This clonotype was detected many times. V gene TRBV5-1 combines with J gene TRBJ2-2; D ambiguous. Germline V gives CDR1 SGHRS, CDR2 YFSETQ. CDR3 length: 14 residues. The V end lost 4 bases, the J end lost 4 bases, and 11 bases lay between the germline ends. The CDR3: CASSVQVGTGELFF. The CDR3 DNA is TGCGCCAGCAGCGTTCAGGTCGGCACCGGGGAGCTGTTTTTT.

This clonotype was counted at least ten times. J is TRBJ1-2 and V is TRBV20-1; 10 nucleotides line up with TRBD1. Trimming took 0 bases from V and 7 from J; bases not matched to a gene: 8. Germline loops: CDR1 DFQATT, CDR2 SNEGSKA (reference sequence). The CDR3 runs 15 residues. The CDR3 DNA reads as TGCAGTGCTAGAGATCCCAGGACAGGGGGAGGTGGCTACACCTTC. Protein product: CSARDPRTGGGGYTF.

In this sample, this clonotype turned up many times. The rearrangement uses TRBV6-5 and TRBJ1-1; 8 bases line up with TRBD1. Germline-derived CDR1 and CDR2 are MNHEY and SVGAGI. The CDR3 is made up of 16 amino acids. The V and J ends lost 2 bases and 0 bases, in that order; junction bases with no gene match: 5. This CDR3 is CASSYGGGQVNTEAFF. The CDR3 nucleotides read TGTGCCAGCAGTTACGGAGGGGGACAGGTGAACACTGAAGCTTTCTTT.

This clonotype was recorded at least ten times. This sequence joins TRBV6-5 and TRBJ1-1; unclear D gene. This CDR3 region has 12 residues. Germline V gives CDR1 MNHEY, CDR2 SVGAGI. The V and J ends lost 4 bases and 4 bases respectively, with 7 bases between them. The CDR3 sequence: CASSLAGTEAFF. The CDR3 bases are TGTGCCAGCAGTTTAGCCGGCACTGAAGCTTTCTTT.

This clonotype was observed at least ten times. The chain is built from TRBV29-1 and TRBJ2-7; the D gene is possibly TRBD1 (6 bases). CDR1 and CDR2 from the germline V gene are SQVTM and ANQGSEA. Trimming left V 7 bases short and J 2 bases short, with 12 bases between. This CDR3 region has 12 residues. CDR3 region: CSAGNRAYEQYF. CDR3 DNA: TGCAGCGCGGGAAACAGGGCCTACGAGCAGTACTTC.

This clonotype was detected ten times or more. The chain joins TRBV6-1 to TRBJ2-5; either TRBD1 or TRBD2 may fit D (7 bases each). The CDR3 runs 15 residues. CDR1 and CDR2 (germline): MNHNS, SASEGT. Trimming pared 3 bases from V and 4 bases from J, leaving 15 bases between. The CDR3 protein is CASSDRGGIGETQYF. In DNA, the CDR3 is TGTGCCAGCAGTGACAGGGGGGGGATCGGAGAGACCCAGTACTTC.

This clonotype has just a few counts. The chain is built from TRBV12-3 or TRBV12-4 and TRBJ1-2; weak D call: TRBD1 (6 bases). This CDR3 spans 14 amino acids. V was shortened by 3 bases and J by 3 bases, with 11 bases between the two germline ends. Here the CDR3 DNA reads TGTGCCAGCAGTTTTGGGACATCCTACTATGGCTACACCTTC. Translation gives CASSFGTSYYGYTF.

This clonotype was seen only once. J is TRBJ2-7 and V is TRBV6-2 or TRBV6-3; TRBD2 is a possible D gene (5 bases). Trimming cost V 10 bases and J 4 bases, with 17 bases left between them. This CDR3 is 13 amino acids long. Germline CDR1 is MNHEY and CDR2 is SVGEGT. The CDR3 DNA reads as TGTGCCACCTTTTTTAGCGAGACATACGAGCAGTACTTC. It encodes CATFFSETYEQYF.